This T cell receptor (beta chain) was obtained from a study of T cell responses to AZD1222 COVID-19 vaccine. The study's findings and limits: Nearly half of unique spike-specific TCRs reportedly avoided B.1.351 and B.1.1.7 mutated regions. Baseline seropositivity characterized only a handful of AZD1222 recipients.

This CDR3 comprises 16 residues. V lost 4 bases to trimming and J lost 8 bases, with 23 bases between them. CDR1 and CDR2 (germline): MNHEY, SVGAGI. Of note for this clone: The antigen is not known.

Sequenced by immunoSEQ multiplex PCR; TCRdb stores in-frame clones only, minus some. The sample lists 80,000 to 100,000 clones; roughly 91% were seen once. The sample consisted of peripheral blood, taken on day 0 of AZD1222 vaccination. The rearrangement links TRBV6-5 to TRBJ1-2; TRBD1 is a possible D gene (5 bases). This clonotype was obtained from an adult in good health. CDR3 region: CASSSPQEGNMGGYTF. In nucleotides, the CDR3 is TGTGCCAGCAGTTCCCCCCAGGAGGGGAATATGGGAGGCTACACCTTC.